The 17 T cell receptor beta chains below all came from one sample that was sequenced in a study of Ad26.COV2.S vaccination and SARS-CoV-2 variants. Documented treatment: about 20 received Ad26.COV2.S at low or high dose, single or two shots; roughly five received placebo; per-sample allocation not given. Sampling was done on day 63 after the first vaccine or placebo injection. Only in-frame clones appear in the TCRdb table, and some are missing; sequencing was by immunoSEQ multiplex PCR. The sample records about 350,000 clones, 88% being singletons. Source: peripheral blood, taken in a trial of Ad26.COV2.S vaccine versus placebo. All receptors derive from a person between 18 and 65 years old who received the Ad26.COV2.S COVID-19 vaccine or a placebo.

This rearrangement joins TRBV7-2 to TRBJ1-1, with D possibly TRBD1 on 5 matching bases. The CDR3 sequence is 16 residues long. Trimming removed 5 bases at V and 4 bases at J, with 20 bases between. Germline V lookup: CDR1 SGHTA, CDR2 FQGNSA. The CDR3, as DNA: TGTGCCAGCAGCCTGACAGACGCGGGGGTCGGCACTGAAGCTTTCTTT. Residues: CASSLTDAGVGTEAFF.

The chain joins TRBV2 to TRBJ2-2, with 9 nucleotides matching TRBD2. Trimming took 3 bases from V and 6 from J; bases not matched to a gene: 5. From germline, CDR1 is SNHLY and CDR2 FYNNEI. The CDR3 is 15 residues long. CDR3 coding DNA: TGTGCCAGCAGTGAGTGGGGGACTAGCCCCGGGGAGCTGTTTTTT. Encoded protein: CASSEWGTSPGELFF.

The chain links TRBV6-4 to TRBJ2-1; TRBD2 agrees at 10 bases. The CDR3 has 14 residues. J lost 8 bases, V lost 8 bases, and 9 bases had no gene match. Germline lookup yields CDR1 MRHNA and CDR2 SNTAGT. The CDR3 spells CASAVAGGLDEQFF. Here the CDR3 DNA reads TGTGCCAGCGCGGTAGCGGGAGGATTGGATGAGCAGTTCTTC.

The chain employs TRBV28 and TRBJ1-2; D is unresolved. Germline CDR1 is MDHEN and CDR2 is SYDVKM. V lost 4 bases to trimming and J lost 0 bases, with 9 bases between them. The CDR3 is made up of 14 amino acids. The DNA of the CDR3 is TGTGCCAGCAGTTACGGCAGAACTAACTATGGCTACACCTTC. Protein product: CASSYGRTNYGYTF.

This chain links TRBV24-1 with TRBJ1-6; no firm D call. The CDR3 runs 14 residues. Trimming left V 9 bases short and J 3 bases short, with 11 bases between. CDR1 and CDR2 from the germline V gene are KGHDR and SFDVKD. CDR3 bases: TGTGCCACCCCGTCCAGCAGCTATAATTCACCCCTCCACTTT. Its translation: CATPSSSYNSPLHF.

The genes are TRBV12-5 and TRBJ2-2; 10 nucleotides align to TRBD1. The CDR3 sequence is 15 residues long. Losses at the gene ends were 1 base for V and 4 bases for J; bases not matched to a gene: 0. Per germline, CDR1 LGHNT and CDR2 FRNRAP. The CDR3 loop reads CASGLGTGGTGELFF. CDR3 DNA sequence: TGTGCTAGTGGTTTGGGGACAGGGGGCACCGGGGAGCTGTTTTTT.

J is TRBJ1-5 and V is TRBV30; D might be TRBD1 (5 bases). This CDR3 is 14 amino acids long. CDR1 is GTSNPN, CDR2 SVGIG, per germline (reference sequence). V shed 0 bases and J shed 6 bases, with 12 bases lying between them. CDR3 amino acids: CAWSVGAGAQPQHF. CDR3 nucleotides: TGTGCCTGGAGTGTAGGGGCAGGCGCTCAGCCCCAGCATTTT.

The V and J genes are TRBV5-4 and TRBJ2-1; no clear D. The CDR3 loop spans 16 amino acids. The ends were cut back, 0 bases at V and 8 bases at J, with 18 bases in the middle. Germline V gene sequence: CDR1 SGHNT, CDR2 YYREEE (reference sequence). CDR3 nucleotides: TGTGCCAGCAGCTTGGGCGGCCCATTCGGCACCGATGAGCAGTTCTTC. Its protein product is CASSLGGPFGTDEQFF.

The chain couples TRBV7-3 to TRBJ2-1; D unresolved. From germline, CDR1 is SGHTA and CDR2 FQGTGA. CDR3 size: 12 residues. The germline V and J ends were trimmed by 3 bases and 2 bases, with 2 bases remaining between them. The CDR3 DNA reads TGTGCCAGCAGCTTCCCCTACAATGAGCAGTTCTTC. Amino acid sequence: CASSFPYNEQFF.

The J gene is TRBJ2-1, the V gene TRBV10-3; 9 nucleotides align to TRBD2. Per germline, CDR1 ENHRY and CDR2 SYGVKD. The trim removed 5 bases at V and 10 bases at J, leaving 18 bases unmatched. The CDR3 has 17 residues. The CDR3 DNA reads TGTGCCATCAGTCCTTCGAAGGGACTAGCTGAAGATACGGAGCAGTTCTTC. It is translated as CAISPSKGLAEDTEQFF.

The chain joins TRBV27 to TRBJ1-4; D remains ambiguous. Per the germline V gene, CDR1 is MNHEY and CDR2 is SMNVEV (reference sequence). V was clipped by 3 bases and J by 4 bases, with 9 bases between them. The CDR3 extends over 14 amino acids. CDR3 region: CASSFTGNNEKLFF. The DNA of the CDR3 is TGTGCCAGCAGTTTCACGGGTAATAATGAAAAACTGTTTTTT. Full variable domain (remainder filled in from reference TRBV27 and TRBJ1-4): EAQVTQNPRYLITVTGKKLTVTCSQNMNHEYMSWYRQDPGLGLRQIYYSMNVEVTDKGDVPEGYKVSRKEKRNFPLILESPSPNQTSLYFCASSFTGNNEKLFFGSGTQLSVL.

As to this clone: The sample contains more than one DNA sequence encoding this CDR3. The J gene is TRBJ2-1, the V gene TRBV3-1 (or the pseudogene TRBV3-2); D call uncertain. The length of the CDR3 is 11 residues. The germline gives CDR1 LGHDT, CDR2 YNNKEL (reference sequence). V was clipped by 3 bases and J by 6 bases, with 3 bases between them. CDR3 in amino acids: CASSHGNEQFF. The DNA for the CDR3 is TGTGCCAGCAGCCATGGCAATGAGCAGTTCTTC.

The chain has TRBV7-8 and TRBJ2-5; 9 nucleotides agree with TRBD1. Unmatched junction bases numbered 3, after V lost 0 bases and J lost 4 bases. The CDR3 is 15 amino acids. Germline lookup yields CDR1 SGHVS and CDR2 FQNEAQ. The CDR3: CASSLALTGGETQYF. The DNA of the CDR3 is TGTGCCAGCAGCTTAGCCCTGACAGGGGGAGAGACCCAGTACTTC.

V gene TRBV2 combines with J gene TRBJ2-1; D perhaps matches TRBD1 (6 bases). The CDR3 has 14 residues. The germline CDR1 and CDR2 sequences are SNHLY and FYNNEI. V was cut by 6 bases and J by 3 bases, with 12 bases left in between. DNA of the CDR3: TGTGCCAGCAGCCGGGACACCAGCTACAATGAGCAGTTCTTC. It is translated as CASSRDTSYNEQFF.

This sequence joins TRBV4-3 and TRBJ2-1, with 12 bases lining up with TRBD2. Losses at the gene ends were 4 bases for V and 2 bases for J; bases not matched to a gene: 6. This CDR3 spans 17 amino acids. Germline CDR1 and CDR2: LGHNA and YSLEER. The CDR3 DNA is TGCGCCAGCAGCCCAAGGACTAGCGGGAATACCTACAATGAGCAGTTCTTC. Amino acid sequence: CASSPRTSGNTYNEQFF.

The chain carries TRBV4-2 and TRBJ1-3; TRBD1 might be the D (6 bases). The germline CDR1 and CDR2 sequences are LGHNA and YNFKEQ. V gave up 5 bases and J gave up 0 bases, with 14 bases separating them. The CDR3 totals 16 residues. The DNA for the CDR3 is TGTGCCAGCAGCGCAAAATGGGACAACTCTGGAAACACCATATATTTT. Translated, it gives CASSAKWDNSGNTIYF.

The chain links TRBV10-3 to TRBJ2-1; D is tentatively TRBD1 or TRBD2 (5 bases each). The CDR3 extends over 13 amino acids. V lost 7 bases and J lost 10, with 17 bases in between. CDR1 and CDR2 from the germline V gene are ENHRY and SYGVKD. The CDR3 region has the DNA TGTGCCATCAAGACTGAGGGGTTCGGGGAGCAGTTCTTC. This sequence encodes CAIKTEGFGEQFF.